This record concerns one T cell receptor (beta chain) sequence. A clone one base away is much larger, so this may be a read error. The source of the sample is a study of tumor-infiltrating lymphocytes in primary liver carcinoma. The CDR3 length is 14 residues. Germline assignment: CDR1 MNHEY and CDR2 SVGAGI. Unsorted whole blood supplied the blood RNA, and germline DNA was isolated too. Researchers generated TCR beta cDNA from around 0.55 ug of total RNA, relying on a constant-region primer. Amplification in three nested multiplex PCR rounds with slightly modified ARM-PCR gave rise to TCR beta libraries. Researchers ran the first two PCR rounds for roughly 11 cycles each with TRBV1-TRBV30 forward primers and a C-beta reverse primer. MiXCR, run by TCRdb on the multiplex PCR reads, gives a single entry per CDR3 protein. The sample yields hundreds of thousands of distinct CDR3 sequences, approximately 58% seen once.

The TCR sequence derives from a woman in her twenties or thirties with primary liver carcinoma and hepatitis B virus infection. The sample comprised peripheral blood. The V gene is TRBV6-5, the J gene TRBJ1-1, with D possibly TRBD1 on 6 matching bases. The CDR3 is CASIYGGLGTEAFF. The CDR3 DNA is TGTGCCAGCATTTACGGGGGCCTCGGGACTGAAGCTTTCTTT.